This TCR beta chain is from a study of cytotoxic CD8 clonotypes in ibrutinib-treated CLL. The table came from immunoSEQ multiplex PCR; TCRdb's copy has only in-frame clones and leaves some out. This sample has approximately 120,000 clones, with approximately 80% found just once. CDR3 length equals 14 residues. V gave up 5 bases and J gave up 1 base, with 12 bases separating them. Looked up from germline, CDR1 is SGDLS and CDR2 is YYNGEE. The starting material was PBMCs, obtained after 24 months of ibrutinib treatment. This clonotype originated in a human donor with chronic lymphocytic leukemia. The V call is TRBV9, the J call TRBJ1-2; D remains ambiguous. The CDR3 here is CASSATANNYGYTF. DNA of the CDR3: TGTGCCAGCAGTGCCACAGCCAATAACTATGGCTACACCTTC.